The 15 T cell receptor beta chains below were found in one sample sequenced in a study of T cell responses to AZD1222 COVID-19 vaccine. Only in-frame clones appear in the TCRdb table, and some are missing; sequencing was by immunoSEQ multiplex PCR. The sample shows approximately 150,000 clones, approximately 91% of them seen only once. Material: peripheral blood, obtained on day 0 of AZD1222 vaccination. The receptor source for this set is an adult in good health.

This clone was picked up one time. The chain is built from TRBV28 and TRBJ2-1; 14 positions match TRBD2. The CDR3 extends over 16 amino acids. J lost 7 bases, V lost 5 bases, and 7 bases had no gene match. Per germline, CDR1 MDHEN and CDR2 SYDVKM. CDR3 DNA sequence: TGTGCCAGCAGTATGACTAGCGGGAGGGTGAGGAATGAGCAGTTCTTC. Translating gives CASSMTSGRVRNEQFF.

Only one count was recorded for this clone. The chain carries TRBV19 and TRBJ1-6, with 9 bases fitting TRBD1. This CDR3 spans 13 amino acids. J lost 10 bases, V lost 7 bases, and 5 bases had no gene match. Germline V gene sequence: CDR1 LNHDA, CDR2 SQIVND (reference sequence). CDR3 loop: CASTLGQGSPLHF. CDR3 nucleotides: TGTGCCAGTACCCTGGGACAGGGCTCACCCCTCCACTTT.

The chain links TRBV10-2 to TRBJ1-2; D is unresolved. V was shortened by 7 bases and J by 4 bases, with 10 bases between the two germline ends. Germline values: CDR1 WSHSY, CDR2 SAAADI. This CDR3 region has 12 residues. In DNA form, the CDR3 reads TGCGCCAGCACCGGGGATGGCTATGGCTACACCTTC. This encodes CASTGDGYGYTF.

The gene calls are TRBV5-1 and TRBJ1-2, with a possible D match to TRBD1 (6 bases). Germline loops: CDR1 SGHRS, CDR2 YFSETQ. The CDR3 sequence is 14 residues long. Trimming shortened V by 4 bases and J by 9 bases, and 19 bases separated the two germline ends. CDR3 residues: CASSPSGTQSSYTF. The CDR3 DNA is TGCGCCAGCAGCCCGTCCGGGACACAATCAAGCTACACCTTC.

This clone showed up just a few times. V and J are TRBV28 and TRBJ1-2; D unresolved. There are 13 residues in the CDR3. Germline assignment: CDR1 MDHEN and CDR2 SYDVKM. V was cut by 5 bases and J by 5 bases, with 12 bases left in between. The CDR3 coding sequence is TGTGCCAGCAGTATCGGGGATAGGTATGGCTACACCTTC. Translating gives CASSIGDRYGYTF.

This clone was seen a handful of times. The rearrangement links TRBV24-1 to TRBJ2-3; D is undetermined. CDR3 size: 12 residues. V lost 7 bases, J lost 2 bases, and 6 bases lay in between. Germline CDR1 KGHDR, CDR2 SFDVKD. CDR3 region: CATSQTTDTQYF. The CDR3 DNA reads as TGTGCCACCAGCCAGACCACAGATACGCAGTATTTT.

In its sample, this clone was seen once. The chain joins TRBV6-5 to TRBJ1-1; D is unclear. The germline V gene has CDR1 MNHEY and CDR2 SVGAGI. The CDR3 covers 14 residues. V gave up 2 bases and J gave up 3 bases, with 10 bases separating them. CDR3 in amino acids: CASSYVASDTEAFF. The CDR3, as DNA: TGTGCCAGCAGTTACGTGGCCAGCGACACTGAAGCTTTCTTT.

The chain recombines TRBV9 with TRBJ1-3, with 8 positions matching TRBD1. The CDR3 runs 15 residues. Germline V lookup: CDR1 SGDLS, CDR2 YYNGEE. J lost 8 bases, V lost 5 bases, and 12 bases had no gene match. CDR3 sequence: CASSVQGGTGYTIYF. DNA of the CDR3: TGTGCCAGCAGTGTACAGGGGGGGACCGGATACACCATATATTTT.

The chain carries TRBV15 and TRBJ1-5; D is possibly TRBD1 (5 bases). CDR1 and CDR2 from the germline V gene are LNHNV and YYDKDF (reference sequence). The CDR3 length is 16 residues. The germline V and J ends were trimmed by 4 bases and 2 bases, with 15 bases remaining between them. The CDR3 coding sequence is TGTGCCACCAGCACCGGGACGCCTCTGGGCAATCAGCCCCAGCATTTT. Residues: CATSTGTPLGNQPQHF.

The chain joins TRBV27 to TRBJ1-1, with 7 positions matching TRBD1. The length of the CDR3 is 14 residues. Germline CDR1 and CDR2: MNHEY and SMNVEV (reference sequence). Unmatched junction bases numbered 7, after V lost 8 bases and J lost 1 base. CDR3 nucleotide sequence: TGTGCCAGCCAGAGACAGGGATGGAACACTGAAGCTTTCTTT. Its protein product is CASQRQGWNTEAFF.

The CDR3 DNA reads as TGTGCCAGCAGCTTAGATGAGAAGGAGAATATTTTACTCGGAGATACGCAGTATTTT. It specifies CASSLDEKENILLGDTQYF. The chain is built from TRBV7-9 and TRBJ2-3; D remains unclear. The ends were cut back, 1 base at V and 5 bases at J, with 25 bases in the middle. The CDR3 is made up of 19 amino acids. The germline V gene encodes CDR1 SEHNR and CDR2 FQNEAQ (reference sequence).

V and J are TRBV5-1 and TRBJ2-7; possibly TRBD2 for D (5 bases). This CDR3 region has 15 residues. Germline assignment: CDR1 SGHRS and CDR2 YFSETQ. Deletions cut 0 bases from V and 0 bases from J, with 10 bases between. The CDR3 here is CASSLDPGSSYEQYF. The CDR3 DNA follows: TGCGCCAGCAGCTTGGACCCGGGGAGCTCCTACGAGCAGTACTTC.

CDR3: CASSIVSNSNYGYTF. CDR3 in DNA: TGTGCCAGTAGTATAGTGAGTAACTCTAACTATGGCTACACCTTC. The chain has TRBV19 and TRBJ1-2; D is undetermined. V was trimmed by 1 base and J by 0 bases, leaving 9 bases between them. Looked up from germline, CDR1 is LNHDA and CDR2 is SQIVND (reference sequence). The CDR3 consists of 15 residues. The whole variable domain, remainder taken from reference TRBV19 and TRBJ1-2, is DGGITQSPKYLFRKEGQNVTLSCEQNLNHDAMYWYRQDPGQGLRLIYYSQIVNDFQKGDIAEGYSVSREKKESFPLTVTSAQKNPTAFYLCASSIVSNSNYGYTFGSGTRLTVV.

The chain couples TRBV7-2 to TRBJ2-1; D is possibly TRBD1 or TRBD2 (5 bases each). Trimming removed 5 bases at V and 9 bases at J, with 17 bases between. The germline gives CDR1 SGHTA, CDR2 FQGNSA. This CDR3 contains 14 residues. The CDR3, as DNA: TGTGCCAGCAGCCCGCCGGGACCTCCCGCTGAGCAGTTCTTC. This codes for CASSPPGPPAEQFF.

This clone was recorded only once. This sequence joins TRBV10-3 and TRBJ1-6; D is ambiguous. Germline V gene sequence: CDR1 ENHRY, CDR2 SYGVKD. V lost 3 bases, J lost 6 bases, and 6 bases lay in between. The CDR3 has 13 residues. The DNA for the CDR3 is TGTGCCATCAGTGACAACAGTAATTCACCCCTCCACTTT. Translated: CAISDNSNSPLHF.